These 15 T cell receptor beta chains were sequenced from one sample in a study of blood T cell repertoires in COVID-19. Produced via immunoSEQ multiplex PCR; TCRdb's table is partial and in-frame only. The sample holds approximately 180,000 clones, 80% to 90% seen once. The sequenced sample consisted of peripheral blood. These receptors came from a man aged 55 to 70 with acute or convalescent COVID-19.

The chain employs TRBV5-4 and TRBJ1-2; maybe TRBD1 (5 bases). Germline V CDR1 and CDR2: SGHNT, YYREEE (reference sequence). This CDR3 region has 14 residues. Trimming removed 5 bases from V and 7 bases from J, with 18 bases in between. The CDR3 sequence: CASRLRGLRRGYTF. The CDR3 coding sequence is TGTGCCAGCAGGTTGAGGGGACTGAGGCGTGGCTACACCTTC.

The chain has TRBV6-5 and TRBJ2-3; 9 bases line up with TRBD2. J gave up 0 bases and V 5 bases, and 3 bases lay outside the gene matches. The V gene's germline CDR1 is MNHEY and CDR2 SVGAGI. This CDR3 region has 15 residues. This CDR3 reads CASSPGLASTDTQYF. DNA for the CDR3: TGTGCCAGCAGTCCTGGACTAGCGAGCACAGATACGCAGTATTTT.

The rearrangement joins TRBV15 to TRBJ1-4, with unresolved D. The length of the CDR3 is 14 residues. V lost 1 base to trimming and J lost 8 bases, with 11 bases between them. Per the germline V gene, CDR1 is LNHNV and CDR2 is YYDKDF (reference sequence). CDR3: CATSRGTDTEKLFF. CDR3 nucleotide sequence: TGTGCCACCAGCAGAGGCACAGACACAGAAAAACTGTTTTTT.

This chain joins TRBV2 and TRBJ2-1, with a weak D call TRBD2 (6 bases). CDR3 size: 13 residues. Germline V gene data show CDR1 as SNHLY and CDR2 as FYNNEI. Trimming pared 8 bases from V and 3 bases from J, leaving 11 bases between. CDR3 DNA: TGTGCCAGCCGGGGGTTTAGCTACAATGAGCAGTTCTTC. Its protein product is CASRGFSYNEQFF.

The chain recombines TRBV9 with TRBJ2-1; 13 nucleotides line up with TRBD2. The CDR3 totals 15 residues. Trimming cost V 4 bases and J 7 bases; bases outside gene matches: 5. The germline CDR1 and CDR2 sequences are SGDLS and YYNGEE. The CDR3 loop is CASSRTSGSRNEQFF. CDR3 bases: TGTGCCAGCAGCCGGACTAGCGGGAGTCGGAATGAGCAGTTCTTC.

This clone was recorded once. This chain joins TRBV14 and TRBJ1-1; 7 positions agree with TRBD1. J gave up 7 bases and V 4 bases, and 3 bases lay outside the gene matches. Germline V CDR1 and CDR2: SGHDN, FVKESK. The CDR3 length is 12 residues. The CDR3: CASSRRTGEAFF. The CDR3 nucleotides read TGTGCCAGCAGCCGGCGGACAGGTGAAGCTTTCTTT.

The count of this clone is one. The chain has TRBV28 and TRBJ2-1; the match to TRBD2 covers 9 bases. V gave up 5 bases and J gave up 9 bases; unmatched junction bases: 8. The germline V gene has CDR1 MDHEN and CDR2 SYDVKM. This CDR3 contains 14 residues. CDR3 sequence (DNA): TGTGCCAGCAGTGGAACGGGGACTAGCAGTGAGCAGTTCTTC. Amino acid sequence: CASSGTGTSSEQFF.

This clone appeared once. This sequence joins TRBV25-1 and TRBJ2-1; the D is unclear. CDR1 and CDR2 from the germline V gene are MGHDK and SYGVNS. CDR3 size: 11 residues. Between the trimmed V and J ends, which lost 11 bases and 6 bases, there was a span of 11 bases. The CDR3 sequence is CASRFFNEQFF. CDR3 nucleotides: TGTGCCTCGAGATTCTTCAATGAGCAGTTCTTC.

The V and J genes are TRBV4-1 and TRBJ2-1, with 9 bases lining up with TRBD1. Germline V gene sequence: CDR1 MGHRA, CDR2 YSYEKL. This CDR3 region has 18 residues. V shed 4 bases, J shed 7 bases, and the junction held 17 bases outside the gene matches. The CDR3 nucleotides read TGCGCCAGCAGCCGAATTGCTACAGGGGGCAGTTTTCAAAATGAGCAGTTCTTC. Residues: CASSRIATGGSFQNEQFF.

The V and J genes are TRBV6-5 and TRBJ2-7, with 7 bases lining up with TRBD2. Germline assignment: CDR1 MNHEY and CDR2 SVGAGI. The trim removed 4 bases at V and 0 bases at J, leaving 6 bases unmatched. CDR3 length: 15 residues. The CDR3 DNA follows: TGTGCCAGCAGTTCCCTAGCGGCCAGCTCCTACGAGCAGTACTTC. As protein: CASSSLAASSYEQYF.

The sample holds one count of this clone. The same CDR3 also results from other DNA sequences found in this sample. This chain links TRBV9 with TRBJ2-1; TRBD2 matches at 9 bases. From germline, CDR1 is SGDLS and CDR2 YYNGEE. V dropped 2 bases and J dropped 7; count of bases not matched to a gene: 4. CDR3 length: 14 amino acids. CDR3 amino acids: CASSVGSGGNEQFF. In nucleotides, the CDR3 is TGTGCCAGCAGCGTGGGTAGCGGGGGAAATGAGCAGTTCTTC.

The V call is TRBV6-5, the J call TRBJ2-7; 8 bases fit TRBD1. J was trimmed by 3 bases and V by 8 bases; bases with no gene match: 6. The CDR3 consists of 13 residues. Per the germline V gene, CDR1 is MNHEY and CDR2 is SVGAGI. The CDR3 protein is CASCRTGNYEQYF. CDR3 nucleotide sequence: TGTGCCAGCTGCCGGACAGGGAACTACGAGCAGTACTTC.

The chain couples TRBV5-1 to TRBJ1-1; 7 bases are a match to TRBD1. The V gene's germline CDR1 is SGHRS and CDR2 YFSETQ. The CDR3 contains 15 residues. V lost 0 bases to trimming and J lost 4 bases; unmatched junction nucleotides: 6. The CDR3 region has the DNA TGCGCCAGCAGCTTGGTCAAAACAGGGGTCACTGAAGCTTTCTTT. Translating it yields CASSLVKTGVTEAFF. The full variable domain, its missing parts supplied by reference TRBV5-1 and TRBJ1-1, is KAGVTQTPRYLIKTRGQQVTLSCSPISGHRSVSWYQQTPGQGLQFLFEYFSETQRNKGNFPGRFSGRQFSNSRSEMNVSTLELGDSALYLCASSLVKTGVTEAFFGQGTRLTVV.

This chain uses TRBV28 with TRBJ1-6, with 8 bases aligning to TRBD1. V shed 5 bases and J 3 bases; nucleotides not matched to a gene: 9. Germline assignment: CDR1 MDHEN and CDR2 SYDVKM. The CDR3 extends over 17 amino acids. The CDR3 nucleotides read TGTGCCAGCAGTACCCAGGGGGCCCTGAGCTATAATTCACCCCTCCACTTT. It specifies CASSTQGALSYNSPLHF.

The chain combines TRBV5-1 with TRBJ2-3; TRBD2 matches 7 bases. Germline values: CDR1 SGHRS, CDR2 YFSETQ. Trimming cost V 5 bases and J 1 base; bases outside gene matches: 7. The CDR3 is made up of 15 amino acids. The CDR3 spells CASRWGGSGTDTQYF. The DNA for the CDR3 is TGCGCCAGCAGGTGGGGCGGGAGTGGCACAGATACGCAGTATTTT. The whole variable domain, filled in from reference TRBV5-1 and TRBJ2-3, reads KAGVTQTPRYLIKTRGQQVTLSCSPISGHRSVSWYQQTPGQGLQFLFEYFSETQRNKGNFPGRFSGRQFSNSRSEMNVSTLELGDSALYLCASRWGGSGTDTQYFGPGTRLTVL.